Below are 6 T cell receptor beta chains sequenced from a single sample in a study of blood T cell repertoires in COVID-19. The repertoire was sequenced with immunoSEQ multiplex PCR; TCRdb's copy has only in-frame clones and lacks some. The profile shows tens of thousands of clones, around 83% of them singletons. Sample: peripheral blood. These receptors were obtained from a woman aged 55-69 years with acute or convalescent COVID-19.

This chain links TRBV9 with TRBJ1-1; weak D call: TRBD1 (5 bases). V shed 0 bases and J shed 2 bases, with 11 bases lying between them. The CDR3 runs to 15 residues. Germline CDR1 SGDLS, CDR2 YYNGEE. The CDR3 DNA reads as TGTGCCAGCAGCGTAGGTATTCAGGGAAACACTGAAGCTTTCTTT. This codes for CASSVGIQGNTEAFF.

J is TRBJ1-3 and V is TRBV5-1; 8 bases agree with TRBD1. This CDR3 is built from 14 residues. The V gene end was trimmed by 4 bases and the J gene end by 2 bases; junction bases not matched to a gene: 2. Germline V gene sequence: CDR1 SGHRS, CDR2 YFSETQ. The CDR3 protein is CASSQQGAGNTIYF. The CDR3, as DNA: TGCGCCAGCAGCCAACAGGGGGCTGGAAACACCATATATTTT.

The rearrangement uses TRBV29-1 and TRBJ2-3; tentatively, D is TRBD2 (5 bases). V lost 6 bases, J lost 9 bases, and 25 bases lay in between. Germline V gene sequence: CDR1 SQVTM, CDR2 ANQGSEA. The CDR3 totals 15 residues. The CDR3 sequence is CSVVKQEAGKGTQYF. The CDR3 DNA is TGCAGCGTAGTCAAACAAGAGGCCGGGAAGGGAACGCAGTATTTT.

CDR3 loop: CAIKPGPPTPGELFF. Here the CDR3 DNA reads TGTGCCATAAAGCCAGGGCCCCCAACGCCCGGGGAGCTGTTTTTT. V gene TRBV6-5 combines with J gene TRBJ2-2; TRBD1 might be the D (5 bases). Germline V lookup: CDR1 MNHEY, CDR2 SVGAGI. The CDR3 has 15 amino acids. The germline V and J ends were trimmed by 10 bases and 6 bases, with 21 bases remaining between them.

This chain connects TRBV6-5 to TRBJ1-1; 7 positions agree with TRBD1. V shed 6 bases and J 4 bases; nucleotides not matched to a gene: 2. CDR1 is MNHEY, CDR2 SVGAGI, per germline. The CDR3 sequence is 12 residues long. The DNA for the CDR3 is TGTGCCAGCAGACAGGGGAGCACTGAAGCTTTCTTT. This codes for CASRQGSTEAFF.

The chain uses TRBV18 and TRBJ2-3; 9 positions agree with TRBD1. Germline lookup yields CDR1 KGHSH and CDR2 LQKENI. The CDR3 runs 16 residues. The ends lost 5 bases at V and 2 bases at J; junction bases unmatched: 8. CDR3 nucleotides: TGTGCCAGCTCATCACAGGGGGCTATCTCCACAGATACGCAGTATTTT. This gives the protein CASSSQGAISTDTQYF.